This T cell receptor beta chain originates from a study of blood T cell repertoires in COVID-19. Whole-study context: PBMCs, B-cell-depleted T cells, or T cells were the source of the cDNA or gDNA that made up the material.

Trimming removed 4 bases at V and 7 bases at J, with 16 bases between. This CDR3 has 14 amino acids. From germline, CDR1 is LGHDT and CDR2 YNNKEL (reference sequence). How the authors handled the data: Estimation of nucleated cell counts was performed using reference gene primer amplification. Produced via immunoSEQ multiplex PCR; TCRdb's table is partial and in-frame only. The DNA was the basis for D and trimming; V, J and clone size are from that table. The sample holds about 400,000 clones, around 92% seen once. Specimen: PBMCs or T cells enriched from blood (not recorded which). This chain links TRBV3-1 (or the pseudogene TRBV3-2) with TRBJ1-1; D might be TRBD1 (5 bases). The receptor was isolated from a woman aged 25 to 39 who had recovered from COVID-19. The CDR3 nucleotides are TGTGCCAGCAGCCGCCAGCGGGGCGCGGGTGAAGCTTTCTTT. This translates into CASSRQRGAGEAFF.